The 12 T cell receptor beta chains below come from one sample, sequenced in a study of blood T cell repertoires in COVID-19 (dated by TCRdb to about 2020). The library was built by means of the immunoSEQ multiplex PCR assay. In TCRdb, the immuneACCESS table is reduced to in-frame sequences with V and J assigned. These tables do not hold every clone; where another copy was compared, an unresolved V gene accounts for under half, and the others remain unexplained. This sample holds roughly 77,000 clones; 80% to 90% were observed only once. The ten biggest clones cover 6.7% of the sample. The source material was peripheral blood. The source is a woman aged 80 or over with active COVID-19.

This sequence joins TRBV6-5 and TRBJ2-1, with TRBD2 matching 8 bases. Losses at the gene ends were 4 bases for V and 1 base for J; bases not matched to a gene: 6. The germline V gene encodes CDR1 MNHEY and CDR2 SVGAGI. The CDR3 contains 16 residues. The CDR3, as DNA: TGTGCCAGCAGTTCCCGGGTAGCGGGGTCCTACAATGAGCAGTTCTTC. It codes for CASSSRVAGSYNEQFF.

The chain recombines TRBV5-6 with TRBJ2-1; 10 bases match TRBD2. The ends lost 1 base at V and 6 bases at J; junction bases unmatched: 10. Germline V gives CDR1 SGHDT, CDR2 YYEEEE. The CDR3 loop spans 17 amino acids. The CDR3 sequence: CASSLFGLAGVANEQFF. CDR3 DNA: TGTGCCAGCAGCTTGTTTGGGCTAGCGGGAGTGGCCAATGAGCAGTTCTTC.

The CDR3 spells CATRQGWNTEAFF. The CDR3 coding sequence is TGTGCCACTAGACAGGGGTGGAACACTGAAGCTTTCTTT. The chain carries TRBV6-5 and TRBJ1-1, with 8 positions matching TRBD1. Germline CDR1 reads MNHEY; CDR2 reads SVGAGI. After removal of 10 bases from V and 1 base from J, the junction contained 5 bases not matched to a gene. This CDR3 comprises 13 residues.

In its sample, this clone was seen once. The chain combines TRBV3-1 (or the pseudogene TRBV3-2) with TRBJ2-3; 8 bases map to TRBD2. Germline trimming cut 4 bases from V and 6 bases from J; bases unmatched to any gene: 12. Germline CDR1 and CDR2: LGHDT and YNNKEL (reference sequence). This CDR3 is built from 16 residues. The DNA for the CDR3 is TGTGCCAGCAGCCCGCGGCTAGCGGGTACCCGGGATACGCAGTATTTT. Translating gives CASSPRLAGTRDTQYF.

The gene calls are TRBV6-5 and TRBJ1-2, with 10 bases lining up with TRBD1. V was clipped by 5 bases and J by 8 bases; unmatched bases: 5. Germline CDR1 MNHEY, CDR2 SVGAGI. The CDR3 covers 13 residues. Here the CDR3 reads CASSTGTGVGYTF. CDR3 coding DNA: TGTGCCAGCAGTACCGGGACAGGGGTAGGCTACACCTTC.

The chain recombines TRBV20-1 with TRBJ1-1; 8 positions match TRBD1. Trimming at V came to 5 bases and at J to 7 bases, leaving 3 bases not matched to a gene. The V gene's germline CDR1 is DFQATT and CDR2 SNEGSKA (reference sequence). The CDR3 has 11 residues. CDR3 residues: CSALQGDEAFF. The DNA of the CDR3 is TGCAGTGCTCTACAGGGGGATGAAGCTTTCTTT.

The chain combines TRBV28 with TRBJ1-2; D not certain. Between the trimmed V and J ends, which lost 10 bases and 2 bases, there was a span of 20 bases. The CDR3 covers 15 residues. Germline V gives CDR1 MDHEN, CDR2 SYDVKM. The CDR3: CAISPISNINYGYTF. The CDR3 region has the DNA TGTGCCATCTCCCCAATTTCTAATATAAACTATGGCTACACCTTC.

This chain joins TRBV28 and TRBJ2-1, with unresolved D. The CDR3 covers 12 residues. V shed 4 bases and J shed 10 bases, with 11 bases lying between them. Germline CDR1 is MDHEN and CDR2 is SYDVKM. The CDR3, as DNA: TGTGCCAGCAGTTATTCTGTGCGCGAGCAGTTCTTC. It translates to CASSYSVREQFF.

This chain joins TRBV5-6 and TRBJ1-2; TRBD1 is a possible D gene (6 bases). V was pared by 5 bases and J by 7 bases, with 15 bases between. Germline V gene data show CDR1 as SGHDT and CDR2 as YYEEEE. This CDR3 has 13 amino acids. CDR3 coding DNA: TGTGCCAGCAGAACAACAGGGCCATCTGGCTACACCTTC. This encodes CASRTTGPSGYTF.

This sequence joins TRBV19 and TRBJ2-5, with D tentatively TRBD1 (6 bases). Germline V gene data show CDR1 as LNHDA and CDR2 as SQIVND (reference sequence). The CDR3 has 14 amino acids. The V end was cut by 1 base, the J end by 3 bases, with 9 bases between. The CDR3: CASSIGDTEETQYF. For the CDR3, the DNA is TGTGCCAGTAGTATAGGGGACACAGAAGAGACCCAGTACTTC.

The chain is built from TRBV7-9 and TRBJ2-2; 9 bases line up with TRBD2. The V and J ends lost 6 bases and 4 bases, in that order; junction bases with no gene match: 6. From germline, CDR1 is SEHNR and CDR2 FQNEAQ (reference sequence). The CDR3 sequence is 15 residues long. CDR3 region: CASSLSGSGTGELFF. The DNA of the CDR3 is TGTGCCAGCAGTCTTAGCGGGAGTGGCACCGGGGAGCTGTTTTTT.

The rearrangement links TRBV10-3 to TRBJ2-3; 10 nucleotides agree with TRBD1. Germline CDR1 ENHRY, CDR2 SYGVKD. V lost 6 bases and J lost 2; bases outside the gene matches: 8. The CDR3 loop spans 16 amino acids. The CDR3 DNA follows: TGTGCCATCAGGGGTGGGACAGGGGTCACCACAGATACGCAGTATTTT. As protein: CAIRGGTGVTTDTQYF.